Below are 15 T cell receptor beta chains sequenced from a single sample in a study of post-analysis software for immune sequencing data. Study conclusions and caveats: Five TRBV segments (TRBV5-6, TRBV5-1 and TRBV20-1 among them) occurred more frequently in patients than in controls.

Their recognized antigens are unknown. cDNA libraries of TCR beta carried unique molecular identifiers. TCRdb used MiXCR to reprocess the PCR reads, holding one entry per CDR3 protein. The data show more than 500,000 distinct CDR3 sequences, about a third seen once. Sequencing was done on a sample of blood. All receptors come from a girl aged 2-17 years with multiple sclerosis.

The sample holds a few counts of this clonotype. This sequence joins TRBV5-1 and TRBJ2-3; the D is unclear. V lost 1 base, J lost 0 bases, and 6 bases lay in between. The germline V gene has CDR1 SGHRS and CDR2 YFSETQ. This CDR3 has 14 amino acids. The CDR3 reads CASSLTDSTDTQYF. The DNA of the CDR3 is TGCGCCAGCAGCTTGACCGATAGCACAGATACGCAGTATTTT.

V usage is TRBV2 and J usage is TRBJ2-3; 10 bases agree with TRBD2. The CDR3 length is 16 residues. V lost 1 base and J lost 5; bases outside the gene matches: 6. Germline assignment: CDR1 SNHLY and CDR2 FYNNEI. CDR3 nucleotide sequence: TGTGCCAGCAGTGAAGAGCGGGGGGGCTTAAAAGATACGCAGTATTTT. Protein sequence: CASSEERGGLKDTQYF.

The sample holds a few counts of this clonotype. The chain recombines TRBV20-1 with TRBJ2-5; 9 bases align to TRBD2. The V gene's germline CDR1 is DFQATT and CDR2 SNEGSKA (reference sequence). With V trimmed by 6 bases and J by 5 bases, 13 bases remained unmatched. The CDR3 totals 15 residues. The CDR3 DNA sequence: TGCAGTGCGGGGCCCACGAGCGGGGGGCGGGAGACCCAGTACTTC. This codes for CSAGPTSGGRETQYF.

This clonotype was detected a few times. This CDR3 is CASSPGGHNEQFF. The CDR3 DNA follows: TGTGCCAGCAGCCCCGGGGGTCACAATGAGCAGTTCTTC. The chain recombines TRBV6-2 or TRBV6-3 with TRBJ2-1, with TRBD2 as a possible D gene (6 bases). The CDR3 is made up of 13 amino acids. Germline V gene sequence: CDR1 MNHEY, CDR2 SVGEGT. V lost 6 bases to trimming and J lost 5 bases, with 11 bases between them.

This clonotype was picked up a small number of times. The CDR3 DNA reads as TGCAGTGCTAGCTCCGACAGTAGCTCCTACGAGCAGTACTTC. Protein product: CSASSDSSSYEQYF. The V gene is TRBV20-1, the J gene TRBJ2-7, with D perhaps TRBD1 (5 bases). Germline lookup yields CDR1 DFQATT and CDR2 SNEGSKA (reference sequence). Deletions cut 3 bases from V and 0 bases from J, with 12 bases between. The CDR3 totals 14 residues.

This clonotype was seen more than once but under ten times. The genes are TRBV29-1 and TRBJ2-5, with D perhaps matching TRBD2 (6 bases). V was clipped by 2 bases and J by 5 bases, with 18 bases between them. CDR3 length: 15 amino acids. CDR1 and CDR2 (germline): SQVTM, ANQGSEA. CDR3 nucleotide sequence: TGCAGCGTTGAATTTCGCCTAGCGTTTCGCGAGACCCAGTACTTC. Protein sequence: CSVEFRLAFRETQYF. Together with reference TRBV29-1 and TRBJ2-5, the CDR3 gives the full variable domain: SAVISQKPSRDICQRGTSLTIQCQVDSQVTMMFWYRQQPGQSLTLIATANQGSEATYESGFVIDKFPISRPNLTFSTLTVSNMSPEDSSIYLCSVEFRLAFRETQYFGPGTRLLVL.

The J gene is TRBJ1-1, the V gene TRBV19; a weak D match, TRBD1 (5 bases). The CDR3 spans 17 residues. CDR1 is LNHDA, CDR2 SQIVND, per germline (reference sequence). V was shortened by 5 bases and J by 0 bases, with 19 bases between the two germline ends. The CDR3 nucleotides are TGTGCCAGTAGTGTAGGGGACGGAGTTTCTGTGAACACTGAAGCTTTCTTT. This encodes CASSVGDGVSVNTEAFF.

In its sample, this clonotype was seen a few times. The J gene is TRBJ1-2, the V gene TRBV20-1; 8 bases are shared with TRBD1. The CDR3 is made up of 13 amino acids. V dropped 6 bases and J dropped 5; count of bases not matched to a gene: 8. Germline CDR1 and CDR2: DFQATT and SNEGSKA (reference sequence). The CDR3 spells CSAPDQGAYGYTF. The CDR3 region has the DNA TGCAGTGCACCAGATCAGGGGGCGTATGGCTACACCTTC.

On this clonotype: The missing conserved phenylalanine or tryptophan at the end of this CDR3 makes a read error likely. The genes are TRBV20-1 and TRBJ2-5; D is unclear. Germline V gives CDR1 DFQATT, CDR2 SNEGSKA (reference sequence). The CDR3 runs 10 residues. V was cut by 2 bases and J by 2 bases, with 0 bases left in between. The chain's CDR3 is CSARQETQYL. The CDR3 coding sequence is TGCAGTGCTAGACAAGAGACCCAGTACTTA.

The genes are TRBV9 and TRBJ2-1; D is perhaps TRBD1 (6 bases). V lost 0 bases and J lost 6, with 16 bases in between. Per the germline V gene, CDR1 is SGDLS and CDR2 is YYNGEE. CDR3 length: 16 residues. CDR3 protein: CASSVDPGRRGNEQFF. As DNA, the CDR3 is TGTGCCAGCAGCGTAGATCCAGGGCGCAGGGGCAATGAGCAGTTCTTC.

The CDR3 sequence is CASSLAGQGRPYEQYF. CDR3 DNA sequence: TGCGCCAGCAGCTTGGCCGGCCAGGGGCGCCCCTACGAGCAGTACTTC. The chain is built from TRBV5-1 and TRBJ2-7, with D possibly TRBD1 on 6 matching bases. The CDR3 loop spans 16 amino acids. Germline CDR1 reads SGHRS; CDR2 reads YFSETQ. V lost 0 bases and J lost 2, with 15 bases in between.

The sample holds many counts of this clonotype. The J gene is TRBJ1-1, the V gene TRBV10-2; a possible D gene is TRBD1 (6 bases). CDR3 length: 15 residues. Germline CDR1 WSHSY, CDR2 SAAADI. V lost 4 bases and J 1 base, leaving 13 bases between the germline ends. The CDR3 DNA sequence: TGCGCCAGCAGTGGATACGGACAGAGGAACACTGAAGCTTTCTTT. Residues: CASSGYGQRNTEAFF.

The rearrangement uses TRBV28 and TRBJ2-6; 8 nucleotides match TRBD1. V gave up 5 bases and J gave up 2 bases; unmatched junction bases: 8. The CDR3 loop spans 17 amino acids. In germline, CDR1 is MDHEN, CDR2 SYDVKM. Here the CDR3 DNA reads TGTGCCAGCAGTCCGAACAGGGGGTACGCTGGGGCCAACGTCCTGACTTTC. This encodes CASSPNRGYAGANVLTF.

This clonotype occurred a few times. The CDR3 protein is CASSQEVNGFNSPLHF. The DNA of the CDR3 is TGCGCCAGCAGCCAAGAGGTGAACGGATTTAATTCACCCCTCCACTTT. The V call is TRBV4-1, the J call TRBJ1-6, with D uncertain. CDR3 size: 16 residues. Trimming pared 0 bases from V and 6 bases from J, leaving 12 bases between. Looked up from germline, CDR1 is MGHRA and CDR2 is YSYEKL.

This clonotype has more than one count but fewer than ten. The V and J genes are TRBV6-5 and TRBJ1-2; the match to TRBD1 covers 7 bases. Trimming cost V 7 bases and J 1 base; bases outside gene matches: 3. The CDR3 runs 13 residues. CDR1 MNHEY and CDR2 SVGAGI come from the germline V gene. In DNA form, the CDR3 reads TGTGCCAGCACAGACAGGGTTAACTATGGCTACACCTTC. Protein sequence: CASTDRVNYGYTF.